Each of the 26 T cell receptor beta chains below was sequenced from the same sample in a study of precursors of human CD4 cytotoxic T cells. MiXCR was run by TCRdb on the reads, yielding one entry per CDR3 protein. The sample holds several hundred distinct CDR3 sequences, roughly 17% seen once. The bulk UMI libraries came from four sorted CD4+ memory subsets, including IL-7R-high and IL-7R-negative TEMRA. The sample was memory CD4+ T cells from blood (PBMCs). The receptor source for this set is a human donor in good health.

By sample share, this clonotype is large. The CDR3 reads CASSSTGTYQETQYF. The CDR3 DNA reads TGCGCCAGCAGCTCGACAGGGACGTACCAAGAGACCCAGTACTTC. The chain is built from TRBV5-1 and TRBJ2-5, with TRBD1 matching over 7 bases. This CDR3 is built from 15 residues. Trimming removed 3 bases from V and 0 bases from J; junction bases left unmatched: 5. Germline values: CDR1 SGHRS, CDR2 YFSETQ.

This clonotype has more than one count but fewer than ten. CDR3 protein: CSARGTVIYNEQFF. Here the CDR3 DNA reads TGCAGTGCTAGAGGGACAGTAATCTACAATGAGCAGTTCTTC. The chain recombines TRBV20-1 with TRBJ2-1; D perhaps matches TRBD1 (6 bases). Germline lookup yields CDR1 DFQATT and CDR2 SNEGSKA (reference sequence). The V gene lost 1 base and the J gene lost 3 bases, with 10 bases spanning the gap. This CDR3 region has 14 residues.

Judged by abundance, this clonotype is large. This chain uses TRBV18 with TRBJ1-1; TRBD1 is a possible D gene (5 bases). The length of the CDR3 is 15 residues. Trimming cost V 2 bases and J 4 bases, with 14 bases left between them. Germline V gene sequence: CDR1 KGHSH, CDR2 LQKENI. CDR3: CASSPGQYGGTEAFF. CDR3 sequence (DNA): TGTGCCAGCTCACCAGGGCAGTATGGGGGCACTGAAGCTTTCTTT.

Judged by abundance, this clonotype is large. The chain combines TRBV3-1 with TRBJ2-7, with D perhaps matching TRBD2 (7 bases). In germline, CDR1 is LGHDT, CDR2 YNNKEL (reference sequence). The CDR3 sequence is 14 residues long. Trimming cost V 2 bases and J 9 bases, with 17 bases left between them. In DNA form, the CDR3 reads TGTGCCAGCAGCCAATCGGCGGGGGCCTTTGGGCAGTACTTC. Encoded protein: CASSQSAGAFGQYF.

Judged by abundance, this clonotype is large (0.1 to 1%). The rearrangement joins TRBV10-3 to TRBJ2-7; tentative D call: TRBD1 (6 bases). This CDR3 is built from 14 residues. Per germline, CDR1 ENHRY and CDR2 SYGVKD. Trimming took off 4 bases at V and 7 bases at J, with 17 bases between the two ends. CDR3 amino acids: CAISGQAPRGEQYF. The CDR3 nucleotides read TGTGCCATCAGTGGACAGGCCCCTCGCGGGGAGCAGTACTTC.

Only a few counts were recorded for this clonotype. The chain carries TRBV18 and TRBJ2-3; TRBD2 matches 8 bases. V was pared by 2 bases and J by 4 bases, with 5 bases of the junction left unmatched. Germline loops: CDR1 KGHSH, CDR2 LQKENI. The CDR3 is 15 amino acids. This CDR3 reads CASSPSPGGPDTQYF. The CDR3 DNA sequence: TGTGCCAGCTCACCAAGTCCGGGGGGGCCAGATACGCAGTATTTT. Looking up the rest from reference TRBV18 and TRBJ2-3 gives the full variable domain: NAGVMQNPRHLVRRRGQEARLRCSPMKGHSHVYWYRQLPEEGLKFMVYLQKENIIDESGMPKERFSAEFPKEGPSILRIQQVVRGDSAAYFCASSPSPGGPDTQYFGPGTRLTVL.

A note on this clonotype: At one end, the junction sequence differs from germline, possibly due to a read error. V is TRBV15 and J is TRBJ2-1, with 13 nucleotides matching TRBD2. In germline, CDR1 is LNHNV, CDR2 YYDKDF (reference sequence). CDR3 size: 18 residues. This CDR3 reads CATSRGLAGGSSYSEQFF. DNA for the CDR3: TGTGCCACCAGCAGAGGACTAGCGGGAGGAAGCTCCTACAGTGAGCAGTTCTTC.

By share, this clonotype ranks as large. The chain couples TRBV28 to TRBJ1-2; 7 bases agree with TRBD1. The ends lost 5 bases at V and 6 bases at J; junction bases unmatched: 15. In germline, CDR1 is MDHEN, CDR2 SYDVKM. The CDR3 sequence is 16 residues long. CDR3 amino acids: CASSLLNPGQTDGYTF. In DNA form, the CDR3 reads TGTGCCAGCAGTCTCCTAAATCCGGGACAGACGGATGGCTACACCTTC.

By share, this clonotype ranks as medium-sized. The chain employs TRBV7-9 and TRBJ2-3; D perhaps matches TRBD2 (6 bases). CDR3 length: 12 residues. Deletions cut 5 bases from V and 11 bases from J, with 14 bases between. The germline CDR1 and CDR2 sequences are SEHNR and FQNEAQ (reference sequence). CDR3 amino acids: CASSTSGGRQYF. The CDR3, as DNA: TGTGCCAGCAGCACCTCCGGGGGAAGGCAGTATTTT.

This clonotype was detected only a few times. CDR3 in amino acids: CASSPLLHESSYEQYF. In DNA, the CDR3 is TGTGCCAGCTCACCACTCCTACACGAGAGCTCCTACGAGCAGTACTTC. V usage is TRBV18 and J usage is TRBJ2-7; D is unresolved. Germline CDR1 and CDR2: KGHSH and LQKENI. This CDR3 comprises 16 residues. The ends were cut back, 1 base at V and 0 bases at J, with 13 bases in the middle.

Details on this clonotype: A much larger clone is a single base away; this may be a read error. CDR3 sequence (DNA): TGCGCCAGCAGCTTGAGACAGTACAATGTGCAGTTCTTC. Translating it yields CASSLRQYNVQFF. The chain uses TRBV5-1 and TRBJ2-1; D perhaps matches TRBD1 (5 bases). This CDR3 is 13 amino acids long. Per germline, CDR1 SGHRS and CDR2 YFSETQ.

In its sample, this clonotype is large. J is TRBJ1-1 and V is TRBV18; TRBD1 matches at 10 bases. The trim removed 4 bases at V and 4 bases at J, leaving 3 bases unmatched. CDR1 KGHSH and CDR2 LQKENI come from the germline V gene. The CDR3 totals 14 residues. CDR3 sequence reads: CASSRQGARTEAFF. The DNA for the CDR3 is TGTGCCAGCTCACGACAGGGGGCGCGCACTGAAGCTTTCTTT.

About this clonotype: A much bigger clone sits one base away, suggesting this may be a read error. The chain carries TRBV10-3 and TRBJ2-7, with TRBD1 as a possible D gene (6 bases). Germline CDR1 and CDR2: ENHRY and SYGVKD. The germline V and J ends were trimmed by 4 bases and 7 bases, with 17 bases remaining between them. The CDR3 is 14 amino acids. CDR3 loop: CAISGQAPCGEQYF. The CDR3 coding sequence is TGTGCCATCAGTGGACAGGCCCCTTGCGGGGAGCAGTACTTC.

The V and J genes are TRBV19 and TRBJ1-3; weak D call: TRBD1 (6 bases). Trimming pared 7 bases from V and 2 bases from J, leaving 12 bases between. The germline V gene encodes CDR1 LNHDA and CDR2 SQIVND (reference sequence). The CDR3 runs to 14 residues. The DNA of the CDR3 is TGTGCCAGTAACTCCGGGACAACTGGAAACACCATATATTTT. It is translated as CASNSGTTGNTIYF. The variable domain in full, completed from reference TRBV19 and TRBJ1-3, reads DGGITQSPKYLFRKEGQNVTLSCEQNLNHDAMYWYRQDPGQGLRLIYYSQIVNDFQKGDIAEGYSVSREKKESFPLTVTSAQKNPTAFYLCASNSGTTGNTIYFGEGSWLTVV.

V gene TRBV29-1 combines with J gene TRBJ2-1, with D possibly being TRBD1 (5 bases). Trimming pared 4 bases from V and 2 bases from J, leaving 12 bases between. The CDR3 covers 14 residues. Germline CDR1 is SQVTM and CDR2 is ANQGSEA. The CDR3: CSVGAGNAYNEQFF. CDR3 in DNA: TGCAGCGTTGGAGCAGGGAATGCCTACAATGAGCAGTTCTTC.

This clonotype was detected only a few times. The chain combines TRBV5-1 with TRBJ2-3; 8 bases align to TRBD2. Per germline, CDR1 SGHRS and CDR2 YFSETQ. J lost 6 bases, V lost 4 bases, and 10 bases had no gene match. CDR3 size: 15 residues. The DNA of the CDR3 is TGCGCCAGCAGCGACTACGGGGGGGCGTCCGATACGCAGTATTTT. It codes for CASSDYGGASDTQYF.

This clonotype is categorized as large (0.1 to 1%). The chain carries TRBV3-1 and TRBJ1-2; D gene ambiguous. The germline V gene encodes CDR1 LGHDT and CDR2 YNNKEL (reference sequence). Trimming stripped 2 bases from V and 6 bases from J, with 13 bases between. This CDR3 has 14 amino acids. The CDR3 bases are TGTGCCAGCAGCCAATGGAACGTTATTGATGGCTACACCTTC. Translating it yields CASSQWNVIDGYTF.

This clonotype was picked up a small number of times. This chain links TRBV11-2 with TRBJ2-7; D uncertain. Germline CDR1 reads SGHAT; CDR2 reads FQNNGV. This CDR3 is built from 14 residues. Trimming shortened V by 5 bases and J by 7 bases, and 18 bases separated the two germline ends. The CDR3 DNA is TGTGCCAGCAGCCTCCGGACGGTATATAATGAGCAGTACTTC. Translating it yields CASSLRTVYNEQYF.

This clonotype is termed large. CDR3 bases: TGCGCCAGCAGCCAAGGTTATGAAGCTTTCTTT. Its protein product is CASSQGYEAFF. This chain links TRBV4-1 with TRBJ1-1; D is uncertain. Between the trimmed V and J ends, which lost 1 base and 7 bases, there was a span of 4 bases. There are 11 residues in the CDR3. Per the germline V gene, CDR1 is MGHRA and CDR2 is YSYEKL.

This clonotype is judged large (0.1 to 1%). The chain joins TRBV27 to TRBJ2-1; 12 bases are a match to TRBD2. Germline V gene lookup returns CDR1 MNHEY and CDR2 SMNVEV (reference sequence). The CDR3 covers 13 residues. J was trimmed by 15 bases and V by 2 bases; bases with no gene match: 5. As DNA, the CDR3 is TGTGCCAGCAGTTTACCTAGCGGGAGGGCCTGGTTCTTC. Its protein product is CASSLPSGRAWFF.

By sample fraction, this clonotype is medium-sized. The chain uses TRBV11-2 and TRBJ1-5; TRBD1 might be the D (5 bases). The length of the CDR3 is 15 residues. Germline V CDR1 and CDR2: SGHAT, FQNNGV. Trimming removed 5 bases from V and 1 base from J, with 12 bases in between. In DNA form, the CDR3 reads TGTGCCAGCAGCCCGGGGGGGGTAAGCAATCAGCCCCAGCATTTT. Encoded protein: CASSPGGVSNQPQHF.

This clonotype has more than one count but fewer than ten. This chain connects TRBV19 to TRBJ2-5; 14 bases agree with TRBD2. The germline CDR1 and CDR2 sequences are LNHDA and SQIVND (reference sequence). V lost 7 bases and J lost 6; bases outside the gene matches: 10. The CDR3 sequence is 16 residues long. CDR3 sequence: CASTEGLAGGVKTQYF. CDR3 in DNA: TGTGCCAGTACCGAAGGACTAGCGGGAGGTGTAAAGACCCAGTACTTC.

This clonotype qualifies as large. The rearrangement uses TRBV5-1 and TRBJ1-1; D perhaps matches TRBD1 (5 bases). This CDR3 comprises 13 residues. Germline-derived CDR1 and CDR2 are SGHRS and YFSETQ. V was cut by 1 base and J by 1 base, with 5 bases left in between. The CDR3 protein is CASSLTGNTEAFF. CDR3 DNA: TGCGCCAGCAGCTTGACAGGGAACACTGAAGCTTTCTTT.

V is TRBV20-1 and J is TRBJ1-1; no firm D call. The CDR3 covers 12 residues. The germline V gene encodes CDR1 DFQATT and CDR2 SNEGSKA (reference sequence). The ends were cut back, 0 bases at V and 6 bases at J, with 8 bases in the middle. The CDR3 region is CSARDLAAEAFF. The CDR3 DNA sequence: TGCAGTGCTAGAGATTTGGCGGCTGAAGCTTTCTTT.

Note on this clonotype: This may be a read error, as it is one base from a much larger clone. The chain uses TRBV3-1 and TRBJ2-7, with D possibly matching TRBD2 (7 bases). The CDR3 runs 14 residues. Per the germline V gene, CDR1 is LGHDT and CDR2 is YNNKEL (reference sequence). The CDR3 sequence: CTSSQSAGAFGQYF. DNA for the CDR3: TGTACCAGCAGCCAATCGGCGGGGGCCTTTGGGCAGTACTTC.

This clonotype rates as large. V usage is TRBV3-1 and J usage is TRBJ2-7; 9 bases are a match to TRBD1. V was clipped by 0 bases and J by 6 bases; unmatched bases: 6. This CDR3 comprises 15 residues. CDR1 and CDR2 (germline): LGHDT, YNNKEL (reference sequence). CDR3 sequence: CASSQEGDRVGEQYF. CDR3 in DNA: TGTGCCAGCAGCCAAGAGGGGGACAGGGTTGGCGAGCAGTACTTC.